The clone carrying this T cell receptor beta chain was observed a handful of times. No antigen is known for it. RNA transcripts were the template for amplifying TCR beta CDR3 regions. During a first-round RT-PCR of the TCR CDR3, the HTBI primer set was used. TCRdb called the multiplex PCR reads again in MiXCR, with one record for every CDR3 protein. Of 560,000 or so distinct CDR3 sequences in the sample, about 43% were seen once. The sample comes from a study of T cells in Graves' hyperthyroidism and ophthalmopathy. Study-level points and caveats: Ophthalmopathy could be told apart from stable hyperthyroidism with a 13 V-J model.

In germline, CDR1 is SGHAT, CDR2 FQDESV (reference sequence). The CDR3 has 13 amino acids. The ends were cut back, 5 bases at V and 3 bases at J, with 10 bases in the middle. Graves' hyperthyroidism was deemed stable absent ophthalmopathy progression within 18 months. Recently diagnosed hyperthyroidism of less than 2 months' duration affected patients aged 18 to 65. The sequence was collected from a woman aged 18-29 years with Graves' hyperthyroidism. The sample taken for sequencing was peripheral blood or thyroid tissue (not recorded which). This sequence joins TRBV11-1 and TRBJ1-1; D uncertain. CDR3 amino acids: CASSRRRDTEAFF. CDR3 coding DNA: TGTGCCAGCAGCCGCAGGCGGGACACTGAAGCTTTCTTT.